Below are 22 T cell receptor beta chains sequenced from a single sample in a study of T cell responses to AZD1222 COVID-19 vaccine. The data were produced by immunoSEQ multiplex PCR, yet TCRdb's version contains in-frame clones alone and is incomplete. The sample has some 180,000 clones, 85% to 95% seen once; the top ten hold about 10%. The source material was peripheral blood, sampled on day 0 of AZD1222 vaccination. These receptors were obtained from an adult in good health.

In its sample, this clone was seen once. The chain is built from TRBV10-3 and TRBJ2-3; 11 bases are shared with TRBD2. Losses at the gene ends were 4 bases for V and 0 bases for J; bases not matched to a gene: 3. This CDR3 has 16 amino acids. CDR1 ENHRY and CDR2 SYGVKD come from the germline V gene. The CDR3 sequence is CAISGLAGGSTDTQYF. In DNA, the CDR3 is TGTGCCATCAGTGGTCTAGCGGGGGGTAGCACAGATACGCAGTATTTT.

The chain links TRBV2 to TRBJ1-1; TRBD1 is a possible D gene (5 bases). CDR1 is SNHLY and CDR2 is FYNNEI in the germline V gene. The CDR3 covers 13 residues. V lost 8 bases and J 3 bases, leaving 13 bases between the germline ends. The CDR3: CASSGGTHTEAFF. The CDR3 DNA reads TGTGCCAGCTCGGGAGGGACGCACACTGAAGCTTTCTTT.

V is TRBV4-1 and J is TRBJ2-1; 7 bases agree with TRBD2. V was pared by 4 bases and J by 10 bases, with 7 bases of the junction left unmatched. CDR1 and CDR2 from the germline V gene are MGHRA and YSYEKL. The CDR3 sequence is 13 residues long. In DNA, the CDR3 is TGCGCCAGCAGCCCGGGACCGCGGGAGGAGCAGTTCTTC. Its translation: CASSPGPREEQFF.

V usage is TRBV15 and J usage is TRBJ2-7; possible D gene TRBD1, 6 bases. Germline lookup yields CDR1 LNHNV and CDR2 YYDKDF (reference sequence). V lost 1 base and J 3 bases, leaving 13 bases between the germline ends. There are 15 residues in the CDR3. The CDR3 here is CATSRGGLWGYEQYF. The CDR3 DNA reads TGTGCCACCAGCAGAGGGGGGCTGTGGGGCTACGAGCAGTACTTC.

The CDR3 DNA reads TGTGCCAGCAGCTTTTGGCAGGGAAATGGCTACACCTTC. Translated: CASSFWQGNGYTF. The V gene is TRBV7-2, the J gene TRBJ1-2, with a weak D call TRBD1 (5 bases). CDR1 SGHTA and CDR2 FQGNSA come from the germline V gene. V gave up 3 bases and J gave up 6 bases, with 11 bases separating them. The CDR3 has 13 residues.

The V call is TRBV9, the J call TRBJ1-1, with TRBD1 identical over 9 bases. CDR1 is SGDLS and CDR2 is YYNGEE in the germline V gene. The CDR3 is 15 amino acids. V dropped 3 bases and J dropped 5; count of bases not matched to a gene: 8. The CDR3 DNA sequence: TGTGCCAGCAGCGAGGGTGGACAGGGGCGTACTGAAGCTTTCTTT. This translates into CASSEGGQGRTEAFF.

The rearrangement uses TRBV9 and TRBJ1-2; D possibly corresponds to TRBD1 (6 bases). CDR3 length: 15 residues. The ends were cut back, 0 bases at V and 4 bases at J, with 13 bases in the middle. Germline V gene data show CDR1 as SGDLS and CDR2 as YYNGEE. CDR3 region: CASSVDPDSSYGYTF. As DNA, the CDR3 is TGTGCCAGCAGCGTAGACCCGGACAGTAGCTATGGCTACACCTTC.

The chain is built from TRBV10-1 and TRBJ2-3; the D gene could be TRBD1 or TRBD2 (5 bases each). This CDR3 spans 16 amino acids. The germline gives CDR1 WNHNN, CDR2 SYGVQD (reference sequence). V gave up 11 bases and J gave up 2 bases, with 23 bases separating them. The CDR3 DNA is TGCGCCGTTTTGCCGGGGACGTGTGTGTCCACAGATACGCAGTATTTT. Protein product: CAVLPGTCVSTDTQYF.

The CDR3 is CASTPTLESEQYV. For the CDR3, the DNA is TGTGCCAGCACCCCTACCCTAGAATCCGAGCAGTACGTC. The chain links TRBV6-2 or TRBV6-3 to TRBJ2-7; D gene ambiguous. With 7 bases removed from V and 6 bases from J, the gap between germline ends came to 16 bases. The length of the CDR3 is 13 residues. The germline gives CDR1 MNHEY, CDR2 SVGEGT.

The V call is TRBV7-8, the J call TRBJ1-1, with 7 bases identical to TRBD1. The germline gives CDR1 SGHVS, CDR2 FQNEAQ. J lost 0 bases, V lost 5 bases, and 9 bases had no gene match. The CDR3 loop spans 16 amino acids. The CDR3 protein is CASSQGGRGLNTEAFF. The DNA for the CDR3 is TGTGCCAGCAGCCAAGGGGGCAGGGGCCTGAACACTGAAGCTTTCTTT.

This clone came up once. The chain joins TRBV6-5 to TRBJ2-5; no firm D call. Germline CDR1 MNHEY, CDR2 SVGAGI. V lost 0 bases, J lost 6 bases, and 11 bases lay in between. The CDR3 sequence is 14 residues long. The chain's CDR3 is CASSYSTRTKTQYF. In DNA, the CDR3 is TGTGCCAGCAGTTACTCGACCAGGACGAAGACCCAGTACTTC.

The J gene is TRBJ2-5, the V gene TRBV5-1, with D perhaps matching TRBD1 or TRBD2 (6 bases each). V dropped 2 bases and J dropped 5 bases, with 13 bases sitting between them. The CDR3 covers 14 residues. Germline CDR1 SGHRS, CDR2 YFSETQ. CDR3 sequence (DNA): TGCGCCAGCAGCTTTGGAGGGGGTGGGGAGACCCAGTACTTC. This codes for CASSFGGGGETQYF.

The chain uses TRBV4-3 and TRBJ1-2; 7 nucleotides align to TRBD1. The junction had 10 bases not matched to a gene; V was cut back by 0 bases and J by 0 bases. Germline assignment: CDR1 LGHNA and CDR2 YSLEER. The CDR3 contains 18 residues. The CDR3 spells CASSQDVVRGWTNYGYTF. The CDR3 nucleotides read TGCGCCAGCAGCCAAGATGTGGTCAGGGGGTGGACTAACTATGGCTACACCTTC.

The chain recombines TRBV6-5 with TRBJ1-2; possibly TRBD1 for D (6 bases). Trimming stripped 5 bases from V and 4 bases from J, with 17 bases between. This CDR3 contains 15 residues. Germline loops: CDR1 MNHEY, CDR2 SVGAGI. CDR3: CASSPDSYSSYGYTF. CDR3 nucleotides: TGTGCCAGCAGTCCGGACAGTTATTCCTCCTATGGCTACACCTTC.

This clone has a handful of counts. The V gene is TRBV18, the J gene TRBJ1-3; tentatively, D is TRBD1 (5 bases). Looked up from germline, CDR1 is KGHSH and CDR2 is LQKENI. V was trimmed by 3 bases and J by 3 bases, leaving 9 bases between them. The CDR3 has 14 amino acids. Here the CDR3 DNA reads TGTGCCAGCTCACCTTATACAGGTGGAAACACCATATATTTT. As protein: CASSPYTGGNTIYF.

On this clone itself: At the DNA level, this CDR3 is encoded by other sequences in the same sample as well. The chain joins TRBV2 to TRBJ1-1, with D hard to call. Trimming took 4 bases from V and 0 from J, leaving 3 bases between them. This CDR3 is built from 12 residues. Germline V lookup: CDR1 SNHLY, CDR2 FYNNEI. CDR3 amino acids: CASSGVNTEAFF. In DNA form, the CDR3 reads TGTGCCAGCAGTGGGGTGAACACTGAAGCTTTCTTT. The full variable domain, completed using reference TRBV2 and TRBJ1-1, is EPEVTQTPSHQVTQMGQEVILRCVPISNHLYFYWYRQILGQKVEFLVSFYNNEISEKSEIFDDQFSVERPDGSNFTLKIRSTKLEDSAMYFCASSGVNTEAFFGQGTRLTVV.

The chain couples TRBV3-1 (or the pseudogene TRBV3-2) to TRBJ1-2; maybe TRBD1 (5 bases). Germline CDR1 reads LGHDT; CDR2 reads YNNKEL (reference sequence). The length of the CDR3 is 14 residues. Trimming took 4 bases from V and 7 from J, leaving 16 bases between them. The CDR3 loop is CASSPGPSTSGYTF. For the CDR3, the DNA is TGTGCCAGCAGCCCGGGACCCTCCACTAGTGGCTACACCTTC.

The gene calls are TRBV3-1 (or the pseudogene TRBV3-2) and TRBJ2-5; 7 bases are shared with TRBD2. V gave up 5 bases and J gave up 2 bases; unmatched junction bases: 5. Looked up from germline, CDR1 is LGHDT and CDR2 is YNNKEL (reference sequence). This CDR3 region has 14 residues. CDR3 loop: CASSGPSGQETQYF. CDR3 bases: TGTGCCAGCAGCGGCCCTAGCGGTCAAGAGACCCAGTACTTC.

Only a few counts were recorded for this clone. The chain links TRBV5-1 to TRBJ2-1; possibly TRBD1 for D (6 bases). The CDR3 totals 16 residues. CDR1 is SGHRS and CDR2 is YFSETQ in the germline V gene. V lost 4 bases and J 5 bases, leaving 19 bases between the germline ends. The DNA of the CDR3 is TGCGCCAGCAGCCAGATCCCGGGACAAGCCAACAATGAGCAGTTCTTC. The encoded protein is CASSQIPGQANNEQFF.

The rearrangement uses TRBV9 and TRBJ1-2, with 7 bases that match TRBD1. Per germline, CDR1 SGDLS and CDR2 YYNGEE. V trimming: 0 bases; J trimming: 5 bases; junction bases outside the gene matches: 4. The CDR3 is 14 residues long. As DNA, the CDR3 is TGTGCCAGCAGCGTAGAGGCAGGGGGTTATGGCTACACCTTC. Residues: CASSVEAGGYGYTF.

V is TRBV6-2 or TRBV6-3 and J is TRBJ1-2; D unresolved. The CDR3 runs 13 residues. CDR1 is MNHEY and CDR2 is SVGEGT in the germline V gene. Trimming stripped 5 bases from V and 8 bases from J, with 15 bases between. CDR3 sequence: CASSKVAGHGYTF. The CDR3 DNA is TGTGCCAGCAGTAAGGTTGCTGGGCACGGCTACACCTTC.

The chain combines TRBV7-2 with TRBJ2-1; TRBD2 might be the D (5 bases). V was clipped by 1 base and J by 5 bases, with 12 bases between them. CDR1 and CDR2 from the germline V gene are SGHTA and FQGNSA. The CDR3 runs 15 residues. The CDR3 DNA reads as TGTGCCAGCAGCTTAGACCGGGAATTCGACAATGAGCAGTTCTTC. Its translation: CASSLDREFDNEQFF.